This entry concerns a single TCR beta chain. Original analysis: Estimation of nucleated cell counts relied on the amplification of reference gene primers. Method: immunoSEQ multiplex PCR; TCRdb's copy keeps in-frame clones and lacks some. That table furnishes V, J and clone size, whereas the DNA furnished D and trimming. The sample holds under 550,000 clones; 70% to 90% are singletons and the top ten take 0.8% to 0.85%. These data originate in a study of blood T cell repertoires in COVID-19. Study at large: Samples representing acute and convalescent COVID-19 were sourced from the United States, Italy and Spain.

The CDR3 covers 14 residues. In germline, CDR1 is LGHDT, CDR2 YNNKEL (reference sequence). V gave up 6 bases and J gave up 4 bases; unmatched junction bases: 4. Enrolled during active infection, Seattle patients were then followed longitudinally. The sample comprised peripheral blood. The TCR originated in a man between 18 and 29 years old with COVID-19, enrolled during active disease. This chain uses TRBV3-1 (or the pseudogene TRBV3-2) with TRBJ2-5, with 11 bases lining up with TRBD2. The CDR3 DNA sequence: TGTGCCAGCAGAGTAGCGGGGGGGCGAGAGACCCAGTACTTC. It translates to CASRVAGGRETQYF.